The 20 T cell receptor beta chains listed next were all sequenced from one sample in a study of Ad26.COV2.S vaccination and SARS-CoV-2 variants. Profiled with immunoSEQ multiplex PCR; TCRdb holds only in-frame clones, not every one. The sample carries some 350,000 clones, around 90% recorded once. The material was peripheral blood, obtained after recovery from COVID-19. Receptors originate from a human donor who had recovered from COVID-19.

The chain's CDR3 is CASGVETLHF. The CDR3 region has the DNA TGTGCCAGTGGGGTTGAGACCCTCCACTTT. The rearrangement joins TRBV19 to TRBJ1-6; D gene uncertain. Germline CDR1 and CDR2: LNHDA and SQIVND (reference sequence). V gave up 8 bases and J gave up 14 bases, with 10 bases separating them. The CDR3 is 10 amino acids.

The J gene is TRBJ2-3, the V gene TRBV3-1 (or the pseudogene TRBV3-2); D is unresolved. The CDR3 spans 17 residues. Trimming left V 1 base short and J 0 bases short, with 14 bases between. CDR1 and CDR2 (germline): LGHDT, YNNKEL (reference sequence). The CDR3 coding sequence is TGTGCCAGCAGCCAAGGGGGTCACAGACGGAGCACAGATACGCAGTATTTT. Amino acid sequence: CASSQGGHRRSTDTQYF.

This clone was recorded only once. V is TRBV15 and J is TRBJ2-7; 8 bases match TRBD1. Looked up from germline, CDR1 is LNHNV and CDR2 is YYDKDF (reference sequence). There are 16 residues in the CDR3. The ends lost 0 bases at V and 2 bases at J; junction bases unmatched: 6. CDR3: CATSRDFGDRTYEQYF. Written as DNA, the CDR3 is TGTGCCACCAGCAGAGACTTCGGGGACAGGACCTACGAGCAGTACTTC.

The chain uses TRBV6-5 and TRBJ2-7; the match to TRBD1 covers 10 bases. The CDR3 consists of 14 residues. V trimming: 8 bases; J trimming: 3 bases; junction bases outside the gene matches: 7. Germline V gene lookup returns CDR1 MNHEY and CDR2 SVGAGI. The CDR3 here is CASGRDRGIYEQYF. The CDR3 DNA is TGTGCCAGCGGCCGGGACAGGGGAATCTACGAGCAGTACTTC.

The chain uses TRBV21-1 and TRBJ1-6. TRBV21-1 is a pseudogene locus. The CDR3 contains 15 residues. CDR3 region: CASSKKGRGDSPLHF. Written as DNA, the CDR3 is TGTGCCAGCAGCAAAAAGGGACGGGGCGATTCACCCCTCCACTTT.

The V and J genes are TRBV3-1 (or the pseudogene TRBV3-2) and TRBJ2-3; a possible D gene is TRBD2 (7 bases). Germline CDR1 reads LGHDT; CDR2 reads YNNKEL (reference sequence). The CDR3 is 13 amino acids. V was pared by 4 bases and J by 4 bases, with 9 bases between. The CDR3 loop reads CASSREGADTQYF. Here the CDR3 DNA reads TGTGCCAGCAGCCGGGAGGGGGCAGATACGCAGTATTTT.

The table lists this clone with a count of one. The V gene is TRBV6-5, the J gene TRBJ1-2; D unresolved. CDR3 length: 15 residues. V was cut by 2 bases and J by 4 bases, with 14 bases left in between. Germline V gene data show CDR1 as MNHEY and CDR2 as SVGAGI. The CDR3 spells CASSYANPRGYGYTF. The CDR3, as DNA: TGTGCCAGCAGTTACGCCAATCCCCGGGGCTATGGCTACACCTTC.

This chain uses TRBV11-2 with TRBJ1-1, with 7 bases lining up with TRBD1. Per the germline V gene, CDR1 is SGHAT and CDR2 is FQNNGV. The junction had 2 bases not matched to a gene; V was cut back by 1 base and J by 0 bases. The CDR3 is 15 amino acids. This CDR3 reads CASSLGDSMNTEAFF. In DNA form, the CDR3 reads TGTGCCAGCAGCTTAGGGGACAGTATGAACACTGAAGCTTTCTTT.

The gene calls are TRBV5-1 and TRBJ2-4; D not resolved. This CDR3 is built from 14 residues. CDR1 is SGHRS and CDR2 is YFSETQ in the germline V gene. V gave up 2 bases and J gave up 1 base, with 7 bases separating them. CDR3 bases: TGCGCCAGCAGCTTAGACATGGCCAAAAACATTCAGTACTTC. As protein: CASSLDMAKNIQYF.

For this clone: At one end the junction does not follow the germline gene, possibly because of a read error. The V call is TRBV18, the J call TRBJ2-5; no clear D gene. The CDR3 spans 14 residues. Germline V gives CDR1 KGHSH, CDR2 LQKENI. The CDR3 DNA sequence: TGTGCCAGCTCCCCACAGAAGGGTAGCGAGACCCAGTACTTC. This translates into CASSPQKGSETQYF. The entire variable domain, with the rest obtained from reference TRBV18 and TRBJ2-5, is as follows: NAGVMQNPRHLVRRRGQEARLRCSPMKGHSHVYWYRQLPEEGLKFMVYLQKENIIDESGMPKERFSAEFPKEGPSILRIQQVVRGDSAAYFCASSPQKGSETQYFGPGTRLLVL.

This chain joins TRBV4-2 and TRBJ2-1, with 9 bases that match TRBD2. V shed 0 bases, J shed 7 bases, and the junction held 10 bases outside the gene matches. Germline V gene data show CDR1 as LGHNA and CDR2 as YNFKEQ. There are 17 residues in the CDR3. CDR3 amino acids: CASSQDLAGVPGNEQFF. The DNA for the CDR3 is TGTGCCAGCAGCCAAGATTTAGCGGGGGTCCCGGGGAATGAGCAGTTCTTC.

The V gene is TRBV9, the J gene TRBJ1-2; 8 nucleotides align to TRBD1. CDR3 length equals 15 residues. The ends lost 4 bases at V and 2 bases at J; junction bases unmatched: 7. From germline, CDR1 is SGDLS and CDR2 YYNGEE. The CDR3 loop reads CASSPQDRANYGYTF. The CDR3 DNA reads TGTGCCAGCAGCCCCCAGGACAGGGCCAACTATGGCTACACCTTC.

The chain employs TRBV7-2 and TRBJ2-7, with a possible D match to TRBD1 (6 bases). The germline gives CDR1 SGHTA, CDR2 FQGNSA. The V end was cut by 4 bases, the J end by 3 bases, with 13 bases between. This CDR3 contains 14 residues. CDR3 loop: CASSSPGQLYEQYF. CDR3 DNA: TGTGCCAGCAGCTCCCCAGGACAGCTCTACGAGCAGTACTTC.

A note on this clone: The sample carries other DNA sequences with the same CDR3. The chain combines TRBV18 with TRBJ1-1; D ambiguous. The CDR3 loop spans 13 amino acids. Germline-derived CDR1 and CDR2 are KGHSH and LQKENI. V was trimmed by 3 bases and J by 0 bases, leaving 5 bases between them. The CDR3 DNA follows: TGTGCCAGCTCACCGCAGTTGAACACTGAAGCTTTCTTT. This codes for CASSPQLNTEAFF.

The DNA of the CDR3 is TGTGCCAGCAGCGTCCGGGGTGGGGATGTGTACCAAGAGACCCAGTACTTC. Protein sequence: CASSVRGGDVYQETQYF. V and J are TRBV9 and TRBJ2-5; tentative D call: TRBD2 (5 bases). The CDR3 contains 17 residues. The germline CDR1 and CDR2 sequences are SGDLS and YYNGEE. V lost 2 bases, J lost 0 bases, and 17 bases lay in between.

This rearrangement joins TRBV6-5 to TRBJ1-5; D uncertain. The length of the CDR3 is 14 residues. CDR1 is MNHEY, CDR2 SVGAGI, per germline. Trimming pared 8 bases from V and 0 bases from J, leaving 11 bases between. The CDR3 reads CASGGDYSNQPQHF. CDR3 bases: TGTGCCAGCGGCGGAGACTATAGCAATCAGCCCCAGCATTTT.

The chain has TRBV15 and TRBJ2-7, with D perhaps TRBD2 (6 bases). Looked up from germline, CDR1 is LNHNV and CDR2 is YYDKDF (reference sequence). The V gene lost 0 bases and the J gene lost 6 bases, with 18 bases spanning the gap. The CDR3 covers 16 residues. In DNA, the CDR3 is TGTGCCACCAGCAGAGATCGGGGGTCTAGTCGTCTCGAGCAGTACTTC. Translation: CATSRDRGSSRLEQYF.

This chain joins TRBV12-5 and TRBJ1-6; 7 nucleotides align to TRBD1. The CDR3 contains 14 residues. Germline V CDR1 and CDR2: LGHNT, FRNRAP. V was pared by 0 bases and J by 7 bases, with 0 bases of the junction left unmatched. The CDR3 nucleotides read TGTGCTAGTGGTTTGGTACAGGGGAATTCACCCCTCCACTTT. This encodes CASGLVQGNSPLHF. Full variable domain (remainder filled in from reference TRBV12-5 and TRBJ1-6): DARVTQTPRHKVTEMGQEVTMRCQPILGHNTVFWYRQTMMQGLELLAYFRNRAPLDDSGMPKDRFSAEMPDATLATLKIQPSEPRDSAVYFCASGLVQGNSPLHFGNGTRLTVT.

V is TRBV10-3 and J is TRBJ2-1; TRBD2 aligns across 8 bases. CDR3 length equals 15 residues. Trimming took 6 bases from V and 5 from J; bases not matched to a gene: 9. Per the germline V gene, CDR1 is ENHRY and CDR2 is SYGVKD. The CDR3 here is CAIRGSGVDNNEQFF. The CDR3 DNA is TGTGCCATCAGGGGTAGCGGGGTGGACAACAATGAGCAGTTCTTC.

V is TRBV5-4 and J is TRBJ2-3; weak D call: TRBD2 (6 bases). V lost 4 bases, J lost 1 base, and 16 bases lay in between. Per germline, CDR1 SGHNT and CDR2 YYREEE (reference sequence). The CDR3 sequence is 16 residues long. The CDR3: CASSPLGASGTDTQYF. CDR3 in DNA: TGTGCCAGCAGCCCCTTAGGCGCTAGCGGCACAGATACGCAGTATTTT.